The clone carrying this T cell receptor beta chain has a handful of counts. The junction had 7 bases not matched to a gene; V was cut back by 7 bases and J by 4 bases. Germline CDR1 SNHLY, CDR2 FYNNEI. This CDR3 is built from 14 residues. Investigators reverse transcribed all isolated RNA, so they sequenced expressed TCRB transcripts. The data were produced by immunoSEQ multiplex PCR, yet TCRdb's version contains in-frame clones alone and is incomplete. Of hundreds of thousands of clones listed, roughly 15% were seen once; the top ten hold 0.023%. This entry belongs to a study of beta chain features in type 1 diabetes.

Sequenced: naive CD4+ T cells from blood. The genes are TRBV2 and TRBJ2-5; 9 bases are a match to TRBD1. This clonotype was obtained from a woman aged 18-35 years in good health. In DNA, the CDR3 is TGTGCCAGCATGAACAGGGGGCTCGGAGAGACCCAGTACTTC. Translation gives CASMNRGLGETQYF. Based on the CDR3 plus reference TRBV2 and TRBJ2-5, the full variable domain is EPEVTQTPSHQVTQMGQEVILRCVPISNHLYFYWYRQILGQKVEFLVSFYNNEISEKSEIFDDQFSVERPDGSNFTLKIRSTKLEDSAMYFCASMNRGLGETQYFGPGTRLLVL.